The clone carrying this TCR beta chain has just one count. The data originate from a study of T cell clones after liver transplantation. Trimming removed 3 bases from V and 6 bases from J; junction bases left unmatched: 2. This CDR3 has 12 amino acids. Looked up from germline, CDR1 is SGHRS and CDR2 is YFSETQ. Produced via immunoSEQ multiplex PCR; TCRdb's table is partial and in-frame only. Among 70,000 or so clones listed, around 90% were seen once. This sequence joins TRBV5-1 and TRBJ1-2; 7 nucleotides align to TRBD1. The source material was CD4+ T cells from blood, sampled before liver transplant. The sequence was obtained from a human donor who received a liver transplant. CDR3 in amino acids: CASSYGQDGYTF. For the CDR3, the DNA is TGCGCCAGCAGCTACGGACAGGATGGCTACACCTTC.